The 27 T cell receptor beta chains given below trace back to one sample, sequenced in a study of T cell responses to AZD1222 COVID-19 vaccine. Assay used: immunoSEQ multiplex PCR; TCRdb lists only in-frame clones, some missing. The sample lists about 120,000 clones; approximately 92% were seen once. Here the sequenced sample was peripheral blood, taken 28 days after the second dose of the MenACWY control vaccine. The receptors stem from an adult who received the MenACWY meningococcal vaccine as a control.

In nucleotides, the CDR3 is TGTGCCAGCAGAGGGACCGGCCAGTACGAGCAGTACTTC. Protein: CASRGTGQYEQYF. V is TRBV5-4 and J is TRBJ2-7; D assignment may be TRBD1 or TRBD2 (5 bases each). CDR1 and CDR2 (germline): SGHNT, YYREEE (reference sequence). Trimming stripped 5 bases from V and 4 bases from J, with 13 bases between. This CDR3 is built from 13 residues.

CDR3 residues: CASSQEVGGGIKDTQYF. The CDR3 region has the DNA TGTGCCAGCAGCCAAGAGGTAGGAGGGGGAATCAAAGATACGCAGTATTTT. The J gene is TRBJ2-3, the V gene TRBV4-2; D tentatively reads TRBD1 or TRBD2 (6 bases each). This CDR3 is built from 17 residues. Germline V gene lookup returns CDR1 LGHNA and CDR2 YNFKEQ. V lost 0 bases, J lost 5 bases, and 18 bases lay in between.

The chain employs TRBV5-1 and TRBJ2-7, with 7 bases matching TRBD2. Losses at the gene ends were 0 bases for V and 2 bases for J; bases not matched to a gene: 5. This CDR3 is built from 15 residues. Germline-derived CDR1 and CDR2 are SGHRS and YFSETQ. The CDR3 spells CASSLVSGATYEQYF. The DNA of the CDR3 is TGCGCCAGCAGCTTGGTGAGCGGGGCTACCTACGAGCAGTACTTC.

The CDR3 sequence is CASSVGSASGDNEQFF. DNA for the CDR3: TGTGCCAGCAGCGTCGGCTCCGCTAGCGGGGACAATGAGCAGTTCTTC. The J gene is TRBJ2-1, the V gene TRBV9; TRBD2 agrees at 9 bases. V lost 2 bases and J lost 5; bases outside the gene matches: 8. Per the germline V gene, CDR1 is SGDLS and CDR2 is YYNGEE. The CDR3 is made up of 16 amino acids.

The chain links TRBV21-1 to TRBJ1-6; the table's D gene call, TRBD1, was not cross checked with the DNA. TRBV21-1 is shown as a pseudogene. The CDR3 loop spans 16 amino acids. The CDR3 bases are TGTGCCAGCAGCGGTAGGGGGAGCTCCTATAATTCACCCCTCCACTTT. As protein: CASSGRGSSYNSPLHF.

This clone was recorded a few times. J is TRBJ1-2 and V is TRBV5-5, with D tentatively TRBD1 (6 bases). V was pared by 4 bases and J by 1 base, with 14 bases between. Germline CDR1 reads SGHKS; CDR2 reads YYEKEE (reference sequence). The CDR3 contains 15 residues. The CDR3 region is CASSLPSRGNYGYTF. The CDR3 region has the DNA TGTGCCAGCAGCCTTCCTAGCAGGGGTAACTATGGCTACACCTTC.

This chain joins TRBV18 and TRBJ2-1; 8 nucleotides align to TRBD2. Trimming at V came to 4 bases and at J to 6 bases, leaving 11 bases not matched to a gene. This CDR3 is 16 amino acids long. CDR1 and CDR2 (germline): KGHSH, LQKENI. The CDR3 DNA reads TGTGCCAGCTCACTACGACTAGCGCCCTCCGGCAATGAGCAGTTCTTC. It translates to CASSLRLAPSGNEQFF.

The rearrangement uses TRBV6-5 and TRBJ2-7; perhaps TRBD2 as D (6 bases). Trimming stripped 2 bases from V and 5 bases from J, with 13 bases between. CDR1 and CDR2 (germline): MNHEY, SVGAGI. This CDR3 has 14 residues. CDR3 in DNA: TGTGCCAGCAGTTACCGGGGGAGACAGCACGAGCAGTACTTC. Translated, it gives CASSYRGRQHEQYF.

The V call is TRBV7-8, the J call TRBJ2-2, with D perhaps matching TRBD1 or TRBD2 (6 bases each). V dropped 5 bases and J dropped 1 base, with 14 bases sitting between them. Germline assignment: CDR1 SGHVS and CDR2 FQNEAQ. The CDR3 totals 16 residues. CDR3 loop: CASSTLRGLNTGELFF. The CDR3 bases are TGTGCCAGCAGCACACTCCGGGGGCTGAACACCGGGGAGCTGTTTTTT.

The genes are TRBV13 and TRBJ2-7; D remains unclear. In germline, CDR1 is PRHDT, CDR2 FYEKMQ (reference sequence). The CDR3 has 13 amino acids. Trimming took off 3 bases at V and 0 bases at J, with 6 bases between the two ends. The DNA of the CDR3 is TGTGCCAGCAGCTTTGGCGGCTCCTACGAGCAGTACTTC. It encodes CASSFGGSYEQYF.

The chain is built from TRBV19 and TRBJ2-5; 8 bases are shared with TRBD1. The V gene end was trimmed by 5 bases and the J gene end by 2 bases; junction bases not matched to a gene: 7. CDR3 length: 15 residues. CDR1 is LNHDA, CDR2 SQIVND, per germline (reference sequence). CDR3 nucleotide sequence: TGTGCCAGTAGTGCCGGGACAGGTTTACAAGAGACCCAGTACTTC. Amino acids: CASSAGTGLQETQYF.

J is TRBJ2-7 and V is TRBV5-5; D might be TRBD1 (6 bases). CDR3 length equals 15 residues. In germline, CDR1 is SGHKS, CDR2 YYEKEE (reference sequence). Trimming removed 0 bases at V and 3 bases at J, with 13 bases between. CDR3 sequence reads: CASSLEQRGNYEQYF. The CDR3 region has the DNA TGTGCCAGCAGCTTGGAACAGAGGGGGAACTACGAGCAGTACTTC.

In its sample, this clone was seen once. V and J are TRBV6-5 and TRBJ2-1; 10 bases map to TRBD2. V shed 4 bases, J shed 7 bases, and the junction held 1 base outside the gene matches. The CDR3 is 13 residues long. CDR1 and CDR2 from the germline V gene are MNHEY and SVGAGI. CDR3 nucleotides: TGTGCCAGCAGTTCGACTAGCGGGAATGAGCAGTTCTTC. Translated, it gives CASSSTSGNEQFF.

The V and J genes are TRBV2 and TRBJ1-1, with D unclear. V was pared by 1 base and J by 1 base, with 7 bases between. Germline values: CDR1 SNHLY, CDR2 FYNNEI. The CDR3 sequence is 14 residues long. The CDR3 loop reads CASSEGVGNTEAFF. The CDR3 region has the DNA TGTGCCAGCAGTGAAGGGGTCGGGAACACTGAAGCTTTCTTT.

In its sample, this clone was seen a few times. V and J are TRBV5-6 and TRBJ1-4, with a weak D call TRBD1 (5 bases). Germline assignment: CDR1 SGHDT and CDR2 YYEEEE. V lost 4 bases and J lost 11, with 24 bases in between. This CDR3 has 16 amino acids. CDR3 nucleotide sequence: TGTGCCAGCAGCATAAAGTCCGGGACCATCTCGAGGAAACTGTTTTTT. It specifies CASSIKSGTISRKLFF.

The J gene is TRBJ2-3, the V gene TRBV27, with D perhaps TRBD1 (6 bases). Germline V CDR1 and CDR2: MNHEY, SMNVEV (reference sequence). V was pared by 2 bases and J by 4 bases, with 10 bases between. The CDR3 sequence is 14 residues long. This CDR3 reads CASSLRKGADTQYF. The CDR3 nucleotides read TGTGCCAGCAGTTTACGGAAGGGGGCAGATACGCAGTATTTT.

This chain links TRBV6-6 with TRBJ1-4; 8 bases are shared with TRBD1. The V gene end was trimmed by 6 bases and the J gene end by 7 bases; junction bases not matched to a gene: 10. This CDR3 is built from 15 residues. Per germline, CDR1 MNHNY and CDR2 SVGAGI (reference sequence). The CDR3 coding sequence is TGTGCCAGCAGGGGGGGACAGGTCGTTTTTGAAAAACTGTTTTTT. Protein sequence: CASRGGQVVFEKLFF.

This chain links TRBV7-3 with TRBJ2-2, with TRBD2 matching over 12 bases. V dropped 5 bases and J dropped 6; count of bases not matched to a gene: 4. Per the germline V gene, CDR1 is SGHTA and CDR2 is FQGTGA. The CDR3 length is 15 residues. The CDR3 sequence is CASSPGLAGAGELFF. CDR3 coding DNA: TGTGCCAGCAGCCCGGGACTAGCGGGTGCCGGGGAGCTGTTTTTT.

This rearrangement joins TRBV27 to TRBJ2-4, with no clear D. V was shortened by 4 bases and J by 1 base, with 11 bases between the two germline ends. This CDR3 region has 15 residues. In germline, CDR1 is MNHEY, CDR2 SMNVEV (reference sequence). The CDR3 region is CASSSAERAKNIQYF. The CDR3 DNA reads as TGTGCCAGCAGTTCAGCAGAGAGGGCCAAAAACATTCAGTACTTC.

The chain couples TRBV11-2 to TRBJ2-1; 10 nucleotides agree with TRBD1. V trimming: 5 bases; J trimming: 7 bases; junction bases outside the gene matches: 11. Looked up from germline, CDR1 is SGHAT and CDR2 is FQNNGV. The CDR3 runs to 16 residues. CDR3: CASSPPGTGVRNEQFF. CDR3 nucleotides: TGTGCCAGCAGCCCGCCTGGGACAGGGGTGAGAAATGAGCAGTTCTTC.

This clone was observed once. The CDR3 DNA reads TGTGCCAGCAGCTTAGACTATACTGAAGCTTTCTTT. Translation gives CASSLDYTEAFF. The chain is built from TRBV7-9 and TRBJ1-1; D ambiguous. This CDR3 has 12 amino acids. Trimming took 1 base from V and 5 from J, leaving 5 bases between them. From germline, CDR1 is SEHNR and CDR2 FQNEAQ (reference sequence).

This clone appeared a few times. V gene TRBV19 combines with J gene TRBJ2-2, with D unresolved. Trimming took off 4 bases at V and 4 bases at J, with 16 bases between the two ends. Germline-derived CDR1 and CDR2 are LNHDA and SQIVND (reference sequence). The CDR3 is made up of 16 amino acids. CDR3 DNA: TGTGCCAGTAGTACAACGGGCCTTGGTAGCACCGGGGAGCTGTTTTTT. It translates to CASSTTGLGSTGELFF.

A word on this clone: The sample holds other DNA sequences that translate to the same CDR3. The chain carries TRBV18 and TRBJ2-3; D ambiguous. The germline V and J ends were trimmed by 3 bases and 0 bases, with 1 base remaining between them. CDR3 length: 12 residues. The V gene's germline CDR1 is KGHSH and CDR2 LQKENI. Here the CDR3 DNA reads TGTGCCAGCTCACCCAGCACAGATACGCAGTATTTT. Encoded protein: CASSPSTDTQYF.

This sequence joins TRBV19 and TRBJ1-2, with TRBD1 as a possible D gene (6 bases). The CDR3 runs to 17 residues. The V gene lost 5 bases and the J gene lost 4 bases, with 23 bases spanning the gap. Germline loops: CDR1 LNHDA, CDR2 SQIVND (reference sequence). In DNA form, the CDR3 reads TGTGCCAGTAGTGAAGACGGGGGCGGGCCCCGAGGCTATGGCTACACCTTC. It yields the protein CASSEDGGGPRGYGYTF.

This chain uses TRBV9 with TRBJ1-2, with TRBD1 matching 8 bases. This CDR3 region has 16 residues. V was pared by 1 base and J by 4 bases, with 9 bases of the junction left unmatched. The germline V gene encodes CDR1 SGDLS and CDR2 YYNGEE. CDR3 nucleotide sequence: TGTGCCAGCAGCGTATCGATGACAGGGGCGATCTATGGCTACACCTTC. As protein: CASSVSMTGAIYGYTF.

The V gene is TRBV6-5, the J gene TRBJ1-5, with a tentative D call TRBD1 (5 bases). Trimming left V 7 bases short and J 5 bases short, with 12 bases between. The CDR3 sequence is 13 residues long. Germline assignment: CDR1 MNHEY and CDR2 SVGAGI. The CDR3 DNA reads as TGTGCCAGCACCGGGGGTGTGGATCAGCCCCAGCATTTT. This translates into CASTGGVDQPQHF.

This clone was detected only once. The chain is built from TRBV7-2 and TRBJ1-4, with TRBD1 as a possible D gene (6 bases). The V gene lost 5 bases and the J gene lost 8 bases, with 21 bases spanning the gap. The CDR3 is 16 residues long. Germline V gives CDR1 SGHTA, CDR2 FQGNSA. Here the CDR3 reads CASSPSATGIWEKLFF. For the CDR3, the DNA is TGTGCCAGCAGCCCCTCTGCTACAGGGATATGGGAAAAACTGTTTTTT. The variable domain in full, completed from reference TRBV7-2 and TRBJ1-4, reads GAGVSQSPSNKVTEKGKDVELRCDPISGHTALYWYRQSLGQGLEFLIYFQGNSAPDKSGLPSDRFSAERTGGSVSTLTIQRTQQEDSAVYLCASSPSATGIWEKLFFGSGTQLSVL.